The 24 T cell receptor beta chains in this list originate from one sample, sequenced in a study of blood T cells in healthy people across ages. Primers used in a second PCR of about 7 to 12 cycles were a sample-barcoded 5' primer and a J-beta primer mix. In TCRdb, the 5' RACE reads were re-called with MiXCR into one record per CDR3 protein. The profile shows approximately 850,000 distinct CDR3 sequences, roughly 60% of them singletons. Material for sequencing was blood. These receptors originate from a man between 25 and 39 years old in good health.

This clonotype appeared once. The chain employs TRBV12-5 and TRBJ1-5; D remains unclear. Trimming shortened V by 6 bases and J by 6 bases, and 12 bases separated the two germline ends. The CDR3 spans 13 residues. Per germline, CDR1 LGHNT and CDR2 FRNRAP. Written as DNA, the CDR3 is TGTGCTAGTGGGTGGGCCCCGAGTCAGCCCCAGCATTTT. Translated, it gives CASGWAPSQPQHF.

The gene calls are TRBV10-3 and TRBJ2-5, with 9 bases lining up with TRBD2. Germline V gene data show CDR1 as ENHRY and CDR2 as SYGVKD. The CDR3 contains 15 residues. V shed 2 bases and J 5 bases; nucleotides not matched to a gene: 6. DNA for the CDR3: TGTGCCATCAGTGAGAATAGCGGGAGTGGCGAGACCCAGTACTTC. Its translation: CAISENSGSGETQYF.

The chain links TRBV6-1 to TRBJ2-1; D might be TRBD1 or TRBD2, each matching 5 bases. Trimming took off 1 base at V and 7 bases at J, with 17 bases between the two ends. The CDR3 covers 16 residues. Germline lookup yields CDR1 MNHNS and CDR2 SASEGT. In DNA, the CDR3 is TGTGCCAGCAGTGAAGAGGATTATGGGTGGGGGAATGAGCAGTTCTTC. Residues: CASSEEDYGWGNEQFF.

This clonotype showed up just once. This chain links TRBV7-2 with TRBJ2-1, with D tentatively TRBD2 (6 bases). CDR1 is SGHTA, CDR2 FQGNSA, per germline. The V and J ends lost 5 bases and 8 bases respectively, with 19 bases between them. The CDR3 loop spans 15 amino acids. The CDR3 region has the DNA TGTGCCAGCAGCAACGGGGGAGGTTATCGCGATGAGCAGTTCTTC. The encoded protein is CASSNGGGYRDEQFF.

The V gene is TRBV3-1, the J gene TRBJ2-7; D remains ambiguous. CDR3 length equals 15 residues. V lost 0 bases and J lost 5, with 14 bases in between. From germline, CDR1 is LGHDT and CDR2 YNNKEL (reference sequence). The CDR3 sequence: CASSQDQAGVDEQYF. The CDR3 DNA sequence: TGTGCCAGCAGCCAAGATCAAGCTGGGGTAGACGAGCAGTACTTC.

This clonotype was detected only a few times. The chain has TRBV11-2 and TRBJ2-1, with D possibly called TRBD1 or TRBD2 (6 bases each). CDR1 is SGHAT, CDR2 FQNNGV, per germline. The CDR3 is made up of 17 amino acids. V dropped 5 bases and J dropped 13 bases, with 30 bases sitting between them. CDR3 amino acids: CASSTIFGGDYQETQFF. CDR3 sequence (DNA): TGTGCCAGCAGCACTATTTTCGGGGGCGATTACCAAGAGACCCAGTTCTTC.

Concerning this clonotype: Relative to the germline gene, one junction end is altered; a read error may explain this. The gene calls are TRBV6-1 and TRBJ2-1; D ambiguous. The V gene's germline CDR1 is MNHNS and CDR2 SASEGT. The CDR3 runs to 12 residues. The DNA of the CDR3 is TGTGCCAGCAGTGTTGTCGGCAATGAGCGGTTCTTC. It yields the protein CASSVVGNERFF.

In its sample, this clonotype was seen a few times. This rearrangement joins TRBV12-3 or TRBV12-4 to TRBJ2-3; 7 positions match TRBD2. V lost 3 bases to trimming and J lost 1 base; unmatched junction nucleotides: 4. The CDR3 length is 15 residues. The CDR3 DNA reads TGTGCCAGCAGTTTTTTTCGGGGGGGCACAGATACGCAGTATTTT. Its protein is CASSFFRGGTDTQYF.

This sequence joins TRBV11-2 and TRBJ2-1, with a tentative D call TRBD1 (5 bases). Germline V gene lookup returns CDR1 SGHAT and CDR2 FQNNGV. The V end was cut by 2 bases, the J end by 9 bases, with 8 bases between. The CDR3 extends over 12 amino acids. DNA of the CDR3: TGTGCCAGCAGCTTAACTCAGGGTGAGCAGTTCTTC. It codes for CASSLTQGEQFF.

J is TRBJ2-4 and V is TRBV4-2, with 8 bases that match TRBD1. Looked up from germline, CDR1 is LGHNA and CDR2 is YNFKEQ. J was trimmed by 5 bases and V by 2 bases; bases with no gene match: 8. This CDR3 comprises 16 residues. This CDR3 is CASSQIDRGSQNIQYF. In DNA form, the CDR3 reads TGTGCCAGCAGCCAAATCGACAGGGGTTCCCAAAACATTCAGTACTTC.

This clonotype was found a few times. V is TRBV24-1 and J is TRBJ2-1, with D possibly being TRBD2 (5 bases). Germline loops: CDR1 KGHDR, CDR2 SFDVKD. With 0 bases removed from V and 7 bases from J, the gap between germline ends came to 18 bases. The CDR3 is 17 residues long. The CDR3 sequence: CATSDLPPEVVGNEQFF. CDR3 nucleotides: TGTGCCACCAGTGATTTGCCCCCGGAGGTGGTAGGAAATGAGCAGTTCTTC.

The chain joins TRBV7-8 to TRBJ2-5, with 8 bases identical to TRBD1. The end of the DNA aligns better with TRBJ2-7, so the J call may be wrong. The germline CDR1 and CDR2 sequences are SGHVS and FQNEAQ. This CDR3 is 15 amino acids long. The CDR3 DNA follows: TGTGCCAGCAGCCCGAGGACAGGGAGTCGTAACGAGCAGTACTTC. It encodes CASSPRTGSRNEQYF.

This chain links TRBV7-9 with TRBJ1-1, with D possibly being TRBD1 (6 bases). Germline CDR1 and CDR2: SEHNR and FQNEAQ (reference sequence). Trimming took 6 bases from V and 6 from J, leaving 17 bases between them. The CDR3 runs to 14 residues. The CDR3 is CASSRTGFRAEAFF. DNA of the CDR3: TGTGCCAGCAGTCGTACAGGGTTTAGGGCTGAAGCTTTCTTT.

The CDR3 loop is CASSFGTSSYEQYF. The CDR3 coding sequence is TGCGCCAGCAGCTTCGGGACAAGTTCCTACGAGCAGTACTTC. This sequence joins TRBV5-1 and TRBJ2-7, with a tentative D call TRBD1 (6 bases). The germline gives CDR1 SGHRS, CDR2 YFSETQ. Trimming shortened V by 2 bases and J by 1 base, and 10 bases separated the two germline ends. The CDR3 totals 14 residues.

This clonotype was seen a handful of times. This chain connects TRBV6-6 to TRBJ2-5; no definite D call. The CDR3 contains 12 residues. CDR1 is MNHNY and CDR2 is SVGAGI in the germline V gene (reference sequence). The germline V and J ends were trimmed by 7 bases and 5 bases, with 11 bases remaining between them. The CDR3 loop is CASMGSGETQYF. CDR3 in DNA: TGTGCCAGCATGGGAAGTGGGGAGACCCAGTACTTC.

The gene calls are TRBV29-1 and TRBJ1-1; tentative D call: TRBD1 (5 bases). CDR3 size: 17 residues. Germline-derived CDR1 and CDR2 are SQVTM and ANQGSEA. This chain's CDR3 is CISGWGLALFINTEAFF. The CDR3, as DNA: TGCATCTCAGGGTGGGGACTGGCCCTGTTTATTAACACTGAAGCTTTCTTT.

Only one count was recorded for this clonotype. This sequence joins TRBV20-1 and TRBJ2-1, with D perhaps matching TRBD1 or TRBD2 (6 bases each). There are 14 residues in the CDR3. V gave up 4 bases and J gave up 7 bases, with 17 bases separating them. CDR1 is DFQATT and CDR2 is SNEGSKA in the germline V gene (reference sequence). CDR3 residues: CSAMRTGATNEQFF. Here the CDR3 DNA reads TGCAGTGCTATGAGAACGGGGGCAACTAATGAGCAGTTCTTC.

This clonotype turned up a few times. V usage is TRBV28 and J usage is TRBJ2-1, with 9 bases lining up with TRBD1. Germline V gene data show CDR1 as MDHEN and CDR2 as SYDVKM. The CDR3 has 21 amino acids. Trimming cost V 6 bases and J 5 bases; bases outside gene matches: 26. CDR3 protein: CASSSGLGDRVFVGFNNEQFF. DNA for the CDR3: TGTGCCAGCAGCAGTGGGTTGGGGGACAGGGTTTTTGTGGGGTTTAACAATGAGCAGTTCTTC.

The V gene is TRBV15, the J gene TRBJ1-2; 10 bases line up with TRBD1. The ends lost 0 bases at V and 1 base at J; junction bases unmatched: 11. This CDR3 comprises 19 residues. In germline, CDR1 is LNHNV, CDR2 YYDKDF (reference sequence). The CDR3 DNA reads TGTGCCACCAGCAGAGATTGGTGGGACAGGGGCGAACATAACTATGGCTACACCTTC. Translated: CATSRDWWDRGEHNYGYTF.

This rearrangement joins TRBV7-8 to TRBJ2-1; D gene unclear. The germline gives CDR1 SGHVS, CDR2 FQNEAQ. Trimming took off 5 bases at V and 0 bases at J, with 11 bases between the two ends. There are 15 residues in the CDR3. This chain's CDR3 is CASSRISSSYNEQFF. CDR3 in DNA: TGTGCCAGCAGCCGAATCTCCAGCTCCTACAATGAGCAGTTCTTC.

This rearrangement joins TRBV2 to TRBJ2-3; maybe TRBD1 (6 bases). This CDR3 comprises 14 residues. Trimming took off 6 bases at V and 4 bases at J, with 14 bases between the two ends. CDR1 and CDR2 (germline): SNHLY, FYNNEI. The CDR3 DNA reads TGTGCCAGCAGCGAACAGGGATTCGCAGATACGCAGTATTTT. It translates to CASSEQGFADTQYF.

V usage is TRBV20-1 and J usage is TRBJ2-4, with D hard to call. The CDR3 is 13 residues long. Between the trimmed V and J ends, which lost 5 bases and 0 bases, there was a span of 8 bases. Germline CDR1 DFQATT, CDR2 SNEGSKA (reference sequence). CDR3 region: CSAWPLAKNIQYF. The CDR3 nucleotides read TGCAGTGCTTGGCCCTTAGCCAAAAACATTCAGTACTTC.

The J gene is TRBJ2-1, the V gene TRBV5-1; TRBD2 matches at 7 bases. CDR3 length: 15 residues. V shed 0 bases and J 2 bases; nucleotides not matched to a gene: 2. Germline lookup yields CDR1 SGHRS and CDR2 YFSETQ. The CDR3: CASSLGGRAYNEQFF. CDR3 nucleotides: TGCGCCAGCAGCTTGGGCGGGAGAGCCTACAATGAGCAGTTCTTC. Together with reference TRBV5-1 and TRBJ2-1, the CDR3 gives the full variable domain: KAGVTQTPRYLIKTRGQQVTLSCSPISGHRSVSWYQQTPGQGLQFLFEYFSETQRNKGNFPGRFSGRQFSNSRSEMNVSTLELGDSALYLCASSLGGRAYNEQFFGPGTRLTVL.

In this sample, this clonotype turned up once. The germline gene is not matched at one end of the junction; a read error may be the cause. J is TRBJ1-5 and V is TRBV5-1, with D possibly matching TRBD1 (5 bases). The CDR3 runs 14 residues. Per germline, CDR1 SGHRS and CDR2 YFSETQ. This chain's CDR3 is CACSPQGGSQPQHF. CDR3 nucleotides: TGCGCCTGCAGCCCCCAGGGAGGCTCTCAGCCCCAGCATTTT.